These 27 T cell receptor beta chains share one sample of origin, sequenced in a study of T-cell reconstitution after alpha-beta-depleted transplantation in children. The TCRbeta library incorporated unique molecular identifiers. MiXCR, run by TCRdb on the PCR reads, gives a single entry per CDR3 protein. The profile covers 250,000 to 350,000 distinct CDR3 sequences, with 9.9% appearing a single time and around 10% taken by the ten largest. The input for sequencing was PBMCs from the stem cell graft donor, taken from the stem cell graft. The receptor source for this set is a human donor who donated a stem cell graft to a child with SCID.

This clonotype was seen ten or more times. The CDR3 region has the DNA TGTGCCAGCAGCCAAGGAGGAGCCCCGTCGGATACGCAGTATTTT. Encoded protein: CASSQGGAPSDTQYF. This chain joins TRBV14 and TRBJ2-3; D call uncertain. This CDR3 spans 15 amino acids. V was trimmed by 1 base and J by 6 bases, leaving 14 bases between them. In germline, CDR1 is SGHDN, CDR2 FVKESK.

This clonotype has just a few counts. The V call is TRBV5-6, the J call TRBJ2-3, with 8 nucleotides matching TRBD1. Looked up from germline, CDR1 is SGHDT and CDR2 is YYEEEE. V shed 1 base, J shed 3 bases, and the junction held 7 bases outside the gene matches. The length of the CDR3 is 16 residues. CDR3: CASSLRLQGATDTQYF. In nucleotides, the CDR3 is TGTGCCAGCAGCTTGCGACTCCAGGGGGCGACAGATACGCAGTATTTT.

V and J are TRBV12-3 or TRBV12-4 and TRBJ2-2; 16 nucleotides agree with TRBD2. The CDR3 contains 17 residues. After removal of 5 bases from V and 7 bases from J, the junction contained 7 bases not matched to a gene. CDR3 amino acids: CASSPGLAGGYFGELFF. CDR3 coding DNA: TGTGCCAGCAGTCCGGGACTAGCGGGGGGGTATTTCGGGGAGCTGTTTTTT.

The chain uses TRBV12-3 or TRBV12-4 and TRBJ1-4, with 10 bases lining up with TRBD1. This CDR3 spans 14 amino acids. With 11 bases clipped from V and 0 bases from J, the junction kept 3 bases outside the gene matches. The CDR3 coding sequence is TGTGCCTCTGGACAGGGGGCAACTAATGAAAAACTGTTTTTT. Its protein product is CASGQGATNEKLFF.

The chain uses TRBV5-1 and TRBJ2-7; D gene ambiguous. This CDR3 has 15 residues. V was trimmed by 7 bases and J by 0 bases, leaving 17 bases between them. CDR1 is SGHRS, CDR2 YFSETQ, per germline. CDR3 loop: CASSDRDSNSYEQYF. CDR3 DNA: TGCGCCAGCTCCGACCGCGACTCCAACTCCTACGAGCAGTACTTC.

This clonotype has a count of ten or more. The chain has TRBV10-1 and TRBJ2-2, with unresolved D. The CDR3 loop spans 16 amino acids. CDR1 and CDR2 from the germline V gene are WNHNN and SYGVQD (reference sequence). Trimming cost V 2 bases and J 0 bases, with 10 bases left between them. CDR3 region: CASSEHTASNTGELFF. The CDR3, as DNA: TGCGCCAGCAGTGAGCATACAGCTTCGAACACCGGGGAGCTGTTTTTT.

The chain carries TRBV3-1 and TRBJ1-1; D call uncertain. CDR3 size: 14 residues. Per germline, CDR1 LGHDT and CDR2 YNNKEL (reference sequence). V dropped 1 base and J dropped 6 bases, with 12 bases sitting between them. CDR3 in DNA: TGTGCCAGCAGCCAAGGGAGGGTGTGGGCTGAAGCTTTCTTT. Translated, it gives CASSQGRVWAEAFF.

This clonotype was found many times. V and J are TRBV5-6 and TRBJ2-1, with TRBD1 matching 9 bases. Per germline, CDR1 SGHDT and CDR2 YYEEEE. The CDR3 length is 15 residues. V trimming: 1 base; J trimming: 8 bases; junction bases outside the gene matches: 7. The CDR3 region is CASSLWDRVTHEQFF. In DNA, the CDR3 is TGTGCCAGCAGCTTGTGGGACAGGGTAACACATGAGCAGTTCTTC. The full variable domain, its missing parts supplied by reference TRBV5-6 and TRBJ2-1, is DAGVTQSPTHLIKTRGQQVTLRCSPKSGHDTVSWYQQALGQGPQFIFQYYEEEERQRGNFPDRFSGHQFPNYSSELNVNALLLGDSALYLCASSLWDRVTHEQFFGPGTRLTVL.

This clonotype was recorded many times. V gene TRBV12-3 or TRBV12-4 combines with J gene TRBJ1-1; D perhaps matches TRBD1 (6 bases). Trimming took 6 bases from V and 5 from J, leaving 13 bases between them. CDR3 size: 13 residues. Here the CDR3 DNA reads TGTGCCAGCAGCGTAGCAGGGGATACTGAAGCTTTCTTT. It encodes CASSVAGDTEAFF.

This clonotype was seen only a few times. The chain has TRBV11-2 and TRBJ1-4; the match to TRBD1 covers 7 bases. V gave up 5 bases and J gave up 5 bases; unmatched junction bases: 5. The length of the CDR3 is 14 residues. Germline V gives CDR1 SGHAT, CDR2 FQNNGV. As DNA, the CDR3 is TGTGCCAGCAGCCCGTCACAGGGGAATGAAAAACTGTTTTTT. Residues: CASSPSQGNEKLFF.

The chain is built from TRBV12-3 or TRBV12-4 and TRBJ2-5; D call uncertain. Trimming stripped 10 bases from V and 4 bases from J, with 19 bases between. There are 14 residues in the CDR3. The CDR3 sequence: CATQGRSSRETQYF. The CDR3 DNA reads as TGTGCCACCCAAGGGCGCTCCTCAAGAGAGACCCAGTACTTC.

This clonotype has a count of ten or more. A junction boundary mismatches the germline segment, possibly from a read error. The rearrangement joins TRBV6-5 to TRBJ2-1; no firm D call. The CDR3 covers 11 residues. The germline V gene encodes CDR1 MNHEY and CDR2 SVGAGI. This chain's CDR3 is CASSYPPTTIF. CDR3 DNA: TGTGCCAGCAGTTACCCACCCACGACCATCTTC.

V gene TRBV5-1 combines with J gene TRBJ2-6, with 9 bases fitting TRBD2. Trimming removed 4 bases from V and 0 bases from J; junction bases left unmatched: 5. Germline CDR1 reads SGHRS; CDR2 reads YFSETQ. The CDR3 is made up of 17 amino acids. CDR3 in amino acids: CASSGSGSYSGANVLTF. In DNA, the CDR3 is TGCGCCAGCAGCGGTAGCGGGAGCTACTCTGGGGCCAACGTCCTGACTTTC.

V usage is TRBV5-1 and J usage is TRBJ2-7, with TRBD1 as a possible D gene (6 bases). V dropped 1 base and J dropped 3 bases, with 17 bases sitting between them. CDR1 and CDR2 from the germline V gene are SGHRS and YFSETQ. The CDR3 loop spans 16 amino acids. DNA of the CDR3: TGCGCCAGCAGCTTGATGCCCCGGGACATCCTCTACGAGCAGTACTTC. Its protein is CASSLMPRDILYEQYF. Variable domain in full (rest from reference TRBV5-1 and TRBJ2-7): KAGVTQTPRYLIKTRGQQVTLSCSPISGHRSVSWYQQTPGQGLQFLFEYFSETQRNKGNFPGRFSGRQFSNSRSEMNVSTLELGDSALYLCASSLMPRDILYEQYFGPGTRLTVT.

The chain's CDR3 is CAAIPAGGELSYEQYF. CDR3 sequence (DNA): TGTGCCGCCATCCCCGCGGGCGGGGAACTTTCCTACGAGCAGTACTTC. The chain carries TRBV10-3 and TRBJ2-7, with D perhaps TRBD2 (6 bases). V lost 11 bases, J lost 1 base, and 24 bases lay in between. Germline-derived CDR1 and CDR2 are ENHRY and SYGVKD. The CDR3 contains 16 residues.

The table lists this clonotype with a few counts. The chain carries TRBV10-3 and TRBJ2-3; D is undetermined. The CDR3 is 15 amino acids. Trimming stripped 3 bases from V and 1 base from J, with 11 bases between. Germline loops: CDR1 ENHRY, CDR2 SYGVKD. Here the CDR3 DNA reads TGTGCCATCAGTGACGGCAGACCAGGCACAGATACGCAGTATTTT. It codes for CAISDGRPGTDTQYF.

This clonotype was observed a few times. The chain combines TRBV6-2 or TRBV6-3 with TRBJ2-2, with D possibly being TRBD1 or TRBD2 (5 bases each). The CDR3 is 17 residues long. V lost 2 bases, J lost 3 bases, and 16 bases lay in between. Germline V gene sequence: CDR1 MNHEY, CDR2 SVGEGT. CDR3 bases: TGTGCCAGCAGTTACGGGACGGGTACACTATACACCGGGGAGCTGTTTTTT. Translation: CASSYGTGTLYTGELFF.

This clonotype was counted only a few times. This chain joins TRBV15 and TRBJ2-2; D not resolved. Trimming pared 5 bases from V and 0 bases from J, leaving 7 bases between. CDR1 and CDR2 from the germline V gene are LNHNV and YYDKDF (reference sequence). The length of the CDR3 is 14 residues. This CDR3 is CATSDTTNTGELFF. CDR3 coding DNA: TGTGCCACCAGCGATACAACGAACACCGGGGAGCTGTTTTTT. Filled out from reference TRBV15 and TRBJ2-2, the complete variable domain reads DAMVIQNPRYQVTQFGKPVTLSCSQTLNHNVMYWYQQKSSQAPKLLFHYYDKDFNNEADTPDNFQSRRPNTSFCFLDIRSPGLGDTAMYLCATSDTTNTGELFFGEGSRLTVL.

This clonotype was observed at least ten times. The chain recombines TRBV10-3 with TRBJ2-1, with D maybe TRBD2 (6 bases). V was pared by 4 bases and J by 10 bases, with 20 bases between. Germline V gene data show CDR1 as ENHRY and CDR2 as SYGVKD. This CDR3 comprises 15 residues. Here the CDR3 DNA reads TGTGCCATCAGTGGGGGGGTAGCCGGAGGGTCGGAGCAGTTCTTC. Residues: CAISGGVAGGSEQFF.

The gene calls are TRBV19 and TRBJ1-5; no clear D. Germline values: CDR1 LNHDA, CDR2 SQIVND (reference sequence). The CDR3 length is 16 residues. V was pared by 10 bases and J by 0 bases, with 19 bases between. CDR3 sequence (DNA): TGTGCCACAGTACGATCTGCAGATTATAGCAATCAGCCCCAGCATTTT. Translating gives CATVRSADYSNQPQHF.

The rearrangement uses TRBV5-1 and TRBJ2-2, with D uncertain. Germline loops: CDR1 SGHRS, CDR2 YFSETQ. Trimming left V 0 bases short and J 5 bases short, with 5 bases between. The CDR3 has 13 amino acids. Written as DNA, the CDR3 is TGCGCCAGCAGCTTGGGTATAACCGGGGAGCTGTTTTTT. Its protein product is CASSLGITGELFF.

The rearrangement links TRBV6-5 to TRBJ2-7; D is unclear. From germline, CDR1 is MNHEY and CDR2 SVGAGI. The CDR3 has 15 amino acids. Trimming removed 0 bases from V and 4 bases from J, with 13 bases in between. CDR3 sequence reads: CASSYSSPRKYEQYF. The CDR3, as DNA: TGTGCCAGCAGTTACTCCTCCCCACGAAAATACGAGCAGTACTTC.

This clonotype came up once. The gene calls are TRBV12-3 or TRBV12-4 and TRBJ2-3; D possibly uses TRBD1 or TRBD2 (5 bases each). With 4 bases removed from V and 10 bases from J, the gap between germline ends came to 24 bases. This CDR3 has 16 residues. As DNA, the CDR3 is TGTGCCAGCAGTTCAGAAACCGGGACCAGCACCCCCCCGCAGTATTTT. This sequence encodes CASSSETGTSTPPQYF.

A remark on this clonotype: One end of the junction is discordant with germline, which a read error may explain. The rearrangement links TRBV12-3 or TRBV12-4 to TRBJ2-7, with TRBD1 as a possible D gene (5 bases). The CDR3 has 14 residues. CDR3 sequence: CASSWGPTSYDQYF. For the CDR3, the DNA is TGTGCCAGCAGTTGGGGCCCAACCTCCTACGACCAGTACTTC.

There are a few counts of this clonotype. The J gene is TRBJ2-5, the V gene TRBV18; 8 bases fit TRBD2. Per germline, CDR1 KGHSH and CDR2 LQKENI. The V and J ends lost 4 bases and 4 bases, in that order; junction bases with no gene match: 8. The CDR3 is 15 amino acids. The DNA for the CDR3 is TGTGCCAGCTCACTTAGCGGGAACCGACTAGAGACCCAGTACTTC. It translates to CASSLSGNRLETQYF.

About this clonotype: It may be a read error: a sequence one base away is much more abundant. The chain links TRBV7-9 to TRBJ2-1, with D uncertain. Trimming pared 0 bases from V and 6 bases from J, leaving 12 bases between. CDR1 is SEHNR and CDR2 is FQNEAQ in the germline V gene (reference sequence). The CDR3 length is 15 residues. CDR3 DNA sequence: TGTGCCAGCAGCTTAGCGCCCATGGTGGGCAATGAGCAGTTCTTC. Its translation: CASSLAPMVGNEQFF. The whole variable domain, remainder taken from reference TRBV7-9 and TRBJ2-1, is DTGVSQNPRHKITKRGQNVTFRCDPISEHNRLYWYRQTLGQGPEFLTYFQNEAQLEKSRLLSDRFSAERPKGSFSTLEIQRTEQGDSAMYLCASSLAPMVGNEQFFGPGTRLTVL.

This clonotype was seen a handful of times. The chain couples TRBV10-3 to TRBJ1-1; 7 nucleotides match TRBD1. V lost 6 bases and J lost 2; bases outside the gene matches: 12. Germline CDR1 is ENHRY and CDR2 is SYGVKD. The CDR3 is 16 residues long. CDR3 sequence reads: CAIRTGGDRLNTEAFF. The CDR3 DNA reads as TGTGCCATCAGGACCGGGGGGGACAGACTTAACACTGAAGCTTTCTTT.